This T cell receptor beta chain was observed in a study of T cell changes during pregnancy in multiple sclerosis. Sequenced by immunoSEQ multiplex PCR; TCRdb stores in-frame clones only, minus some. The sample carries some 38,000 clones, around nine tenths recorded once. This clone was seen only a few times. This receptor was obtained from a female donor with multiple sclerosis, enrolled in a pregnancy study. The starting material was CD8+ T cells from peripheral blood mononuclear cells, obtained in the third trimester of pregnancy.

This CDR3 reads CASSAGSYEQYF. The CDR3 region has the DNA TGTGCCAGCAGCGCCGGTTCCTACGAGCAGTACTTC. The chain joins TRBV7-9 to TRBJ2-7; unclear D gene. The CDR3 extends over 12 amino acids. The germline V gene encodes CDR1 SEHNR and CDR2 FQNEAQ (reference sequence). V was trimmed by 5 bases and J by 1 base, leaving 6 bases between them. Variable domain in full (rest from reference TRBV7-9 and TRBJ2-7): DTGVSQNPRHKITKRGQNVTFRCDPISEHNRLYWYRQTLGQGPEFLTYFQNEAQLEKSRLLSDRFSAERPKGSFSTLEIQRTEQGDSAMYLCASSAGSYEQYFGPGTRLTVT.